This passage covers 22 T cell receptor beta chains from one sample sequenced in a study of T-cell memory formation after mild COVID-19. Each CDR3 protein is one row after TCRdb ran MiXCR on the 5' RACE reads. The table lists around 250,000 distinct CDR3 sequences, around 10% of them singletons. The sample was PBMCs or a T cell subset sorted from them (not recorded which). Receptors originate from a man aged 18 to 29 who had mild COVID-19 (a few samples of this study predate the infection). Cell type and time point are not known.

Only a few counts were recorded for this clonotype. The gene calls are TRBV6-2 or TRBV6-3 and TRBJ1-1; 8 bases line up with TRBD1. The CDR3 has 16 residues. J was trimmed by 2 bases and V by 2 bases; bases with no gene match: 7. In germline, CDR1 is MNHEY, CDR2 SVGEGT. The DNA of the CDR3 is TGTGCCAGCAGTTACCTGACAGGGGAATCCAACACTGAAGCTTTCTTT. Amino acid sequence: CASSYLTGESNTEAFF.

Many counts were recorded for this clonotype. The rearrangement links TRBV7-6 to TRBJ2-5; D is possibly TRBD1 or TRBD2 (5 bases each). This CDR3 has 13 residues. The V and J ends lost 5 bases and 4 bases respectively, with 11 bases between them. Germline V gene sequence: CDR1 SGHVS, CDR2 FNYEAQ. In nucleotides, the CDR3 is TGTGCCAGCAGCCCCCGGGACGGAGAGACCCAGTACTTC. Translating gives CASSPRDGETQYF.

The table lists this clonotype with many counts. This rearrangement joins TRBV5-1 to TRBJ1-1; no definite D call. From germline, CDR1 is SGHRS and CDR2 YFSETQ. V lost 4 bases to trimming and J lost 0 bases, with 13 bases between them. The CDR3 length is 15 residues. The DNA of the CDR3 is TGCGCCAGCAGCCCGATGACAATAATGAACACTGAAGCTTTCTTT. Translated: CASSPMTIMNTEAFF.

On this clonotype: Compared with germline, one end of the junction differs, possibly owing to a read error. The chain is built from TRBV28 and TRBJ1-4; D gene ambiguous. CDR1 and CDR2 (germline): MDHEN, SYDVKM. CDR3 length equals 16 residues. Here the CDR3 reads CASSAPGGATNEKLLF. In DNA form, the CDR3 reads TGTGCCAGCAGTGCCCCCGGCGGAGCAACTAATGAAAAACTGTTATTT.

This chain links TRBV20-1 with TRBJ2-5, with 10 bases that match TRBD2. J was trimmed by 5 bases and V by 3 bases; bases with no gene match: 9. Germline-derived CDR1 and CDR2 are DFQATT and SNEGSKA (reference sequence). The CDR3 contains 15 residues. The CDR3 DNA reads as TGCAGTGCTAGGTCAGGACTAGCGGCGGAGGAGACCCAGTACTTC. This codes for CSARSGLAAEETQYF.

The chain recombines TRBV5-5 with TRBJ1-1, with D unresolved. The CDR3 sequence is 13 residues long. V lost 0 bases, J lost 8 bases, and 11 bases lay in between. CDR1 SGHKS and CDR2 YYEKEE come from the germline V gene (reference sequence). CDR3 protein: CASSLGQLLEAFF. The CDR3 region has the DNA TGTGCCAGCAGCTTGGGGCAGTTGCTGGAAGCTTTCTTT. The entire variable domain, with the rest obtained from reference TRBV5-5 and TRBJ1-1, is as follows: DAGVTQSPTHLIKTRGQQVTLRCSPISGHKSVSWYQQVLGQGPQFIFQYYEKEERGRGNFPDRFSARQFPNYSSELNVNALLLGDSALYLCASSLGQLLEAFFGQGTRLTVV.

Many counts were recorded for this clonotype. CDR3 sequence (DNA): TGTGCCAGCAGCTCGACAGGGTCAGATACGCAGTATTTT. This gives the protein CASSSTGSDTQYF. The chain employs TRBV7-2 and TRBJ2-3; 7 nucleotides align to TRBD1. This CDR3 is built from 13 residues. Germline V gives CDR1 SGHTA, CDR2 FQGNSA. The V segment lost 4 bases and the J segment 4 bases; nucleotides outside the gene matches: 2.

This chain links TRBV27 with TRBJ1-6, with D unresolved. The CDR3 runs 17 residues. Trimming stripped 1 base from V and 4 bases from J, with 14 bases between. Germline CDR1 is MNHEY and CDR2 is SMNVEV (reference sequence). CDR3 bases: TGTGCCAGCAGTTTATTATCTCAGGTGACATATAATTCACCCCTCCACTTT. This encodes CASSLLSQVTYNSPLHF.

The rearrangement joins TRBV6-5 to TRBJ1-2; D is perhaps TRBD1 (5 bases). The CDR3 loop spans 13 amino acids. Trimming removed 6 bases at V and 5 bases at J, with 13 bases between. Germline V gives CDR1 MNHEY, CDR2 SVGAGI. The CDR3 DNA follows: TGTGCCAGCAGCCGGGACTGGGTTTATGGCTACACCTTC. Its protein is CASSRDWVYGYTF.

V usage is TRBV29-1 and J usage is TRBJ2-5; D perhaps matches TRBD2 (5 bases). V was shortened by 6 bases and J by 5 bases, with 7 bases between the two germline ends. CDR1 and CDR2 from the germline V gene are SQVTM and ANQGSEA. The CDR3 loop spans 10 amino acids. The CDR3 loop reads CSVGMETQYF. Written as DNA, the CDR3 is TGCAGCGTCGGGATGGAGACCCAGTACTTC.

This clonotype appeared many times. The V and J genes are TRBV19 and TRBJ2-5; 13 positions match TRBD2. The CDR3 is 15 amino acids. The V and J ends lost 6 bases and 5 bases, in that order; junction bases with no gene match: 6. The germline CDR1 and CDR2 sequences are LNHDA and SQIVND (reference sequence). DNA for the CDR3: TGTGCCAGTAGCTTGACTAGCGGGGGGTTTGAGACCCAGTACTTC. It translates to CASSLTSGGFETQYF.

This chain connects TRBV20-1 to TRBJ2-6; 7 positions match TRBD1. Germline CDR1 reads DFQATT; CDR2 reads SNEGSKA (reference sequence). The trim removed 0 bases at V and 2 bases at J, leaving 4 bases unmatched. The CDR3 loop spans 16 amino acids. The CDR3 here is CSARDPTGAGANVLTF. CDR3 sequence (DNA): TGCAGTGCTAGAGACCCTACAGGGGCTGGGGCCAACGTCCTGACTTTC.

This clonotype was picked up a small number of times. The chain is built from TRBV6-4 and TRBJ2-1, with D perhaps TRBD2 (7 bases). The germline V gene has CDR1 MRHNA and CDR2 SNTAGT. Trimming took 5 bases from V and 10 from J, leaving 12 bases between them. This CDR3 spans 12 amino acids. The CDR3 reads CASSPQGGEQFF. In DNA form, the CDR3 reads TGTGCCAGCAGTCCACAGGGAGGGGAGCAGTTCTTC.

The chain combines TRBV5-5 with TRBJ2-1; D gene unclear. The CDR3 runs to 12 residues. Between the trimmed V and J ends, which lost 3 bases and 8 bases, there was a span of 9 bases. The V gene's germline CDR1 is SGHKS and CDR2 YYEKEE (reference sequence). The CDR3 DNA is TGTGCCAGCAGCTCGCTCAGCGATGAGCAGTTCTTC. It yields the protein CASSSLSDEQFF.

J is TRBJ1-5 and V is TRBV20-1; D uncertain. CDR1 is DFQATT, CDR2 SNEGSKA, per germline (reference sequence). There are 14 residues in the CDR3. The V and J ends lost 6 bases and 5 bases respectively, with 17 bases between them. In nucleotides, the CDR3 is TGCAGTGCAGGAGCCCCGGGCGGACATCAGCCCCAGCATTTT. This gives the protein CSAGAPGGHQPQHF.

There are a few counts of this clonotype. The chain recombines TRBV10-3 with TRBJ2-5; 8 bases map to TRBD1. Per germline, CDR1 ENHRY and CDR2 SYGVKD. CDR3 length equals 15 residues. Trimming at V came to 9 bases and at J to 5 bases, leaving 14 bases not matched to a gene. The CDR3 nucleotides read TGTGCCATGAAACCGGGACAGGCCTCGGGTGAGACCCAGTACTTC. This translates into CAMKPGQASGETQYF.

The sample holds a few counts of this clonotype. The chain joins TRBV19 to TRBJ1-1; D not certain. The CDR3 has 11 residues. Trimming took 5 bases from V and 10 from J, leaving 11 bases between them. The germline gives CDR1 LNHDA, CDR2 SQIVND (reference sequence). The CDR3 sequence is CASSWAVGAFF. The CDR3 bases are TGTGCCAGTAGTTGGGCGGTCGGAGCTTTCTTT.

This chain joins TRBV7-2 and TRBJ2-7; 7 bases agree with TRBD2. This CDR3 is built from 15 residues. The J segment lost 5 bases and the V segment lost 4 bases, leaving 11 bases of the junction unmatched. From germline, CDR1 is SGHTA and CDR2 FQGNSA. The CDR3 DNA sequence: TGTGCCAGCAGCTATGGGACTACCAGGCCCCACGAGCAGTACTTC. This encodes CASSYGTTRPHEQYF.

This clonotype was recorded many times. The chain joins TRBV5-5 to TRBJ2-3; 11 bases are shared with TRBD1. The CDR3 length is 16 residues. J lost 3 bases, V lost 4 bases, and 7 bases had no gene match. Germline CDR1 and CDR2: SGHKS and YYEKEE (reference sequence). CDR3 region: CASSGEGTGGTDTQYF. CDR3 DNA: TGTGCCAGCAGCGGGGAGGGGACAGGGGGGACAGATACGCAGTATTTT.

This clonotype has only a few counts. The V and J genes are TRBV7-2 and TRBJ2-3; possible D gene TRBD1, 5 bases. Germline V gene data show CDR1 as SGHTA and CDR2 as FQGNSA. Between the trimmed V and J ends, which lost 5 bases and 6 bases, there was a span of 15 bases. This CDR3 comprises 14 residues. The CDR3 sequence is CASSGQGVPDTQYF. The CDR3 DNA reads TGTGCCAGCAGCGGCCAGGGCGTCCCCGATACGCAGTATTTT.

The genes are TRBV6-5 and TRBJ2-7, with 11 bases matching TRBD1. Germline CDR1 is MNHEY and CDR2 is SVGAGI. V lost 6 bases to trimming and J lost 7 bases; unmatched junction nucleotides: 11. CDR3 length: 15 amino acids. CDR3 sequence reads: CASRLPGTGGSEQYF. DNA of the CDR3: TGTGCCAGCAGACTACCCGGGACAGGGGGGTCTGAGCAGTACTTC.

V and J are TRBV12-3 or TRBV12-4 and TRBJ2-2; tentative D call: TRBD1 (5 bases). This CDR3 region has 14 residues. V dropped 3 bases and J dropped 8 bases, with 13 bases sitting between them. CDR3 sequence (DNA): TGTGCCAGCAGTTTTCGGGCAGGGCGGGGGGAGCTGTTTTTT. Encoded protein: CASSFRAGRGELFF.